This T cell receptor (beta chain) was recorded in a study of identifying expanded T cells in peripheral blood (dated by TCRdb to the late 2010s). Background for the entire study: Four technical replicates, made by sequencing separate aliquots from the same pool of genomic DNA, were compared pairwise. Broad study findings and their caveats: Across all healthy donors, variance in clone template counts between approximately two-week samples was found to increase significantly with total template count. The binomial model flagged about 1.3 differentially abundant clones between technical replicates but around 15 over about 2 weeks and over 18 over around four weeks. Across all healthy-donor time intervals, the beta-binomial model significantly cut both the number of clones called differentially abundant and the false-positive rate. The authors expected biological variance in healthy repertoires might increase further over much longer intervals such as months to years.

About this clone itself: The specificity of this receptor is unknown. No much larger clone is present one base from it, and per-base qualities are unavailable.

During the collection period, no infections or other immune events were recorded for the healthy donors. Time-dependent variance in a beta-binomial model of T-cell clone differential abundance was calibrated using healthy-donor blood repertoires as a training cohort. The training cohort included some ten healthy donors, of whom 3 were female and 7 were male. On average the donors were around 44 years old, and their ages spanned roughly 25 to 70 years. Whole blood, obtained from a commercial supplier, was collected from each healthy donor at three time points spaced approximately two weeks apart. Genomic DNA was extracted from unsorted whole blood for immunosequencing. The CDR3 holds 14 amino acids from the cysteine to the phenylalanine. CDR3 DNA only is kept here, 42 bases in frame from base 1. The germline V gene provides CDR1 SGHRS and CDR2 YFSETQ. Unmatched junction bases come to 9, with V trimmed by 6 bases and J by 3 bases.

TCRbeta CDR3 regions were profiled with the immunoSEQ Assay using bias-controlled multiplex PCR amplification of genomic DNA. Concerning the study's data processing: To quantify the absolute abundance of each unique TCRbeta CDR3 region, the sequences were collapsed and filtered. Differential abundance was assessed using a binomial (Fisher-equivalent) model and a beta-binomial model in which time-dependent variance fitted from healthy donors was added. Clones with fewer than 5 combined templates were removed, and differential abundance was called for clones with a Benjamini-Hochberg FDR below 0.01. Beta-binomial variance was modeled as a function of total template count across the two samples using the form v = (b*log(k)+a)^2. The immuneACCESS repertoire file appears here via TCRdb, limited to in-frame rearrangements. These files lack a portion of the clones; in checked studies, under half of the deficit traces to unresolved V genes, and the cause of the others is not known. V and J calls and clone size are given by that table; D and trimming were obtained from the DNA. The sample has 50,000 to 70,000 clones on record, about 90% of them singletons. The ten largest clones add up to just over 4.5% of the sample.

The receptor's source is a person aged 18 to 75 in good health. Sequencing was performed on blood. This sequence uses TRBV5-1 and TRBJ2-7; TRBD1 fits 7 bases in the junction. Here the CDR3 is given as CASKWGTEGYEQYF. The nucleotide sequence reads as follows: TGCGCCAGCAAGTGGGGGACAGAGGGCTACGAGCAGTACTTC.